One TCR beta chain is described in this entry. Its target is unknown. The data derive from a study of T cells expressing NK-cell markers. Study at large: Just one sequenced donor of eight was HCMV-seronegative, while seven were seropositive. Points from the study as a whole: Whether the expanded NKG2C+ T cell clones recognized HCMV remained unclear. These same clonotypes (in several donors) also led the CD3+CD56-NKG2C+ fraction.

The V gene's germline CDR1 is MNHNS and CDR2 SASEGT. The CDR3 length is 16 residues. A 5'RACE template switching approach incorporating UMIs was used to make TCR beta cDNA. TCRdb reprocessed the 5' RACE reads; each CDR3 protein has one entry and no DNA is given. The sample yields 90,000 to 130,000 distinct CDR3 sequences, of which the top ten take up about 18%. The sample was blood T cells: a sorted CD56 or NKG2C T cell subset, CD4+ or CD8+ T cells, or bulk PBMC T cells (not recorded which). The receptor's source is a woman between 18 and 75 years old in good health. The V and J genes are TRBV6-1 and TRBJ2-1; TCRdb designates TRBD2, a call that cannot be tested without DNA. This chain's CDR3 is CASSLPRTSGGYEQFF.